The next 21 T cell receptor beta chains were all read from a single sample in a study of CD8 T cells in ankylosing spondylitis. Each CDR3 protein gets one entry after TCRdb re-called the 5' RACE reads with MiXCR. The sample has just over 350,000 distinct CDR3 sequences, more than 20% seen once; the top ten hold about 12%. The sequencing sample was made of blood, either unsorted or a sorted T cell fraction (not recorded which). These receptors were obtained from a male donor with ankylosing spondylitis or in good health (not recorded which).

This clonotype showed up just a few times. This chain joins TRBV27 and TRBJ1-5; 10 nucleotides line up with TRBD1. V gave up 5 bases and J gave up 2 bases; unmatched junction bases: 3. The CDR3 has 15 amino acids. Germline V gene lookup returns CDR1 MNHEY and CDR2 SMNVEV (reference sequence). The CDR3 protein is CASSPGTGGNQPQHF. In DNA form, the CDR3 reads TGTGCCAGCAGTCCTGGGACAGGGGGCAATCAGCCCCAGCATTTT.

This clonotype was seen a few times. This chain links TRBV29-1 with TRBJ1-1, with D tentatively TRBD1 (5 bases). Trimming pared 7 bases from V and 6 bases from J, leaving 15 bases between. CDR1 is SQVTM and CDR2 is ANQGSEA in the germline V gene. The CDR3 has 12 residues. CDR3 nucleotide sequence: TGCAGCGCGGCACACCTCAGGGCTGAAGCTTTCTTT. Amino acid sequence: CSAAHLRAEAFF.

V is TRBV5-1 and J is TRBJ2-1; D might be TRBD1 (6 bases). The CDR3 extends over 12 amino acids. Trimming removed 3 bases from V and 15 bases from J, with 16 bases in between. Germline loops: CDR1 SGHRS, CDR2 YFSETQ. CDR3 nucleotide sequence: TGCGCCAGCAGCTACCCGGACAGCGAATTGTTCTTC. Protein sequence: CASSYPDSELFF.

This clonotype was seen only a few times. The rearrangement links TRBV3-1 to TRBJ2-5; D ambiguous. The CDR3 totals 15 residues. Germline values: CDR1 LGHDT, CDR2 YNNKEL (reference sequence). Trimming left V 1 base short and J 4 bases short, with 13 bases between. In DNA form, the CDR3 reads TGTGCCAGCAGCCAAGGAATCGCTAGGTTAGAGACCCAGTACTTC. Protein: CASSQGIARLETQYF.

The rearrangement joins TRBV2 to TRBJ2-1; D uncertain. The germline V and J ends were trimmed by 2 bases and 0 bases, with 14 bases remaining between them. Germline CDR1 and CDR2: SNHLY and FYNNEI. The CDR3 is 17 amino acids. CDR3: CASSERAGLSSYNEQFF. CDR3 sequence (DNA): TGTGCCAGCAGTGAAAGGGCAGGTCTATCCTCCTACAATGAGCAGTTCTTC.

This clonotype was recorded many times. The gene calls are TRBV5-4 and TRBJ2-4; D uncertain. The CDR3 contains 14 residues. Germline CDR1 SGHNT, CDR2 YYREEE (reference sequence). The V end lost 4 bases, the J end lost 0 bases, and 8 bases lay between the germline ends. This CDR3 is CASSDGLAKNIQYF. The DNA for the CDR3 is TGTGCCAGCAGCGACGGTCTAGCCAAAAACATTCAGTACTTC.

The rearrangement links TRBV28 to TRBJ1-6; the D is unclear. V lost 11 bases and J lost 6, with 23 bases in between. Germline-derived CDR1 and CDR2 are MDHEN and SYDVKM. The CDR3 length is 16 residues. The chain's CDR3 is CASRPADNNINSPLHF. The CDR3 bases are TGTGCCTCCCGACCAGCCGACAACAATATTAATTCACCCCTCCACTTT.

The CDR3 loop is CASGVPGGGEQYF. Here the CDR3 DNA reads TGCGCCAGCGGTGTTCCGGGGGGAGGGGAGCAGTACTTC. V is TRBV10-2 and J is TRBJ2-7, with TRBD2 identical over 7 bases. With 8 bases clipped from V and 7 bases from J, the junction kept 11 bases outside the gene matches. The length of the CDR3 is 13 residues. The V gene's germline CDR1 is WSHSY and CDR2 SAAADI.

This clonotype was seen a handful of times. The V gene is TRBV9, the J gene TRBJ2-1; D could derive from TRBD1 or TRBD2 (6 bases each). Trimming shortened V by 1 base and J by 7 bases, and 12 bases separated the two germline ends. Per the germline V gene, CDR1 is SGDLS and CDR2 is YYNGEE. CDR3 length: 14 residues. The CDR3 region is CASSVWGASNEQFF. The CDR3 DNA reads TGTGCCAGCAGCGTATGGGGGGCTAGTAATGAGCAGTTCTTC.

The rearrangement uses TRBV11-1 and TRBJ2-2; tentatively, D is TRBD1 or TRBD2 (6 bases each). The V and J ends lost 2 bases and 2 bases respectively, with 21 bases between them. The CDR3 contains 19 residues. Germline assignment: CDR1 SGHAT and CDR2 FQDESV (reference sequence). The CDR3 nucleotides read TGTGCCAGCAGCTTAACGATCGCAGGCCGGGGGCTTAACACCGGGGAGCTGTTTTTT. Translated: CASSLTIAGRGLNTGELFF.

This clonotype was observed a few times. V gene TRBV25-1 combines with J gene TRBJ2-7; the D gene is possibly TRBD1 (6 bases). Looked up from germline, CDR1 is MGHDK and CDR2 is SYGVNS. V was clipped by 0 bases and J by 1 base, with 10 bases between them. The length of the CDR3 is 15 residues. CDR3 amino acids: CASSEYHQGSYEQYF. As DNA, the CDR3 is TGTGCCAGCAGTGAATATCACCAGGGGTCCTACGAGCAGTACTTC.

This clonotype was observed a few times. The chain carries TRBV4-1 and TRBJ2-7, with D unresolved. The CDR3 length is 14 residues. The germline V gene has CDR1 MGHRA and CDR2 YSYEKL. The germline V and J ends were trimmed by 4 bases and 3 bases, with 13 bases remaining between them. The CDR3 spells CASSPQVVHYEQYF. CDR3 nucleotides: TGCGCCAGCAGCCCGCAGGTCGTTCACTACGAGCAGTACTTC.

This clonotype turned up a few times. This sequence joins TRBV7-9 and TRBJ2-2; maybe TRBD2 (5 bases). The CDR3 covers 17 residues. CDR1 and CDR2 from the germline V gene are SEHNR and FQNEAQ (reference sequence). V was pared by 5 bases and J by 4 bases, with 20 bases between. CDR3 residues: CASSHPTRLAVTGELFF. The DNA of the CDR3 is TGTGCCAGCAGCCACCCTACGCGGCTAGCTGTCACCGGGGAGCTGTTTTTT.

This clonotype was counted a few times. The chain has TRBV12-3 or TRBV12-4 and TRBJ2-3, with D possibly being TRBD1 (6 bases). Trimming pared 10 bases from V and 4 bases from J, leaving 9 bases between. The CDR3 is 11 amino acids. CDR3 DNA: TGTGCCATCCAGGGGCCAGATACGCAGTATTTT. It yields the protein CAIQGPDTQYF.

V is TRBV29-1 and J is TRBJ2-3; the match to TRBD1 covers 7 bases. CDR3 length: 16 amino acids. V lost 0 bases to trimming and J lost 2 bases; unmatched junction nucleotides: 8. Germline V gene sequence: CDR1 SQVTM, CDR2 ANQGSEA. The CDR3 here is CSVEDLGQDLTDTQYF. Here the CDR3 DNA reads TGCAGCGTTGAAGATCTTGGACAGGACCTCACAGATACGCAGTATTTT.

This clonotype was counted between two and nine times. The chain carries TRBV7-9 and TRBJ1-1; 9 positions match TRBD1. CDR3 length: 15 residues. J lost 5 bases, V lost 2 bases, and 6 bases had no gene match. The germline CDR1 and CDR2 sequences are SEHNR and FQNEAQ (reference sequence). The CDR3 coding sequence is TGTGCCAGCAGCTTAATGGACAGGGGAAAAACTGAAGCTTTCTTT. Protein: CASSLMDRGKTEAFF.

This chain uses TRBV28 with TRBJ2-5; D might be TRBD1 or TRBD2, each matching 5 bases. The length of the CDR3 is 16 residues. CDR1 is MDHEN, CDR2 SYDVKM, per germline. The V and J ends lost 1 base and 0 bases respectively, with 12 bases between them. The CDR3 coding sequence is TGTGCCAGCAGTTTATCGAAGGGGACGTACCAAGAGACCCAGTACTTC. Translation: CASSLSKGTYQETQYF.

V usage is TRBV7-9 and J usage is TRBJ2-3; D is perhaps TRBD1 (7 bases). The CDR3 has 16 residues. Trimming shortened V by 6 bases and J by 2 bases, and 18 bases separated the two germline ends. CDR1 is SEHNR, CDR2 FQNEAQ, per germline (reference sequence). CDR3 protein: CASRPTRGALTDTQYF. CDR3 DNA sequence: TGTGCCAGCAGACCCACCAGGGGGGCCCTCACAGATACGCAGTATTTT.

The CDR3 bases are TGTGCCAGCAGCCAAGTAACACAGCCCTACGAGCAGTACTTC. It is translated as CASSQVTQPYEQYF. The chain uses TRBV3-1 and TRBJ2-7; the D is unclear. The CDR3 is 14 residues long. The germline V gene has CDR1 LGHDT and CDR2 YNNKEL (reference sequence). The V end was cut by 1 base, the J end by 2 bases, with 9 bases between.

This clonotype was seen more than once but under ten times. This chain connects TRBV20-1 to TRBJ2-7, with a weak D call TRBD2 (5 bases). V shed 0 bases and J shed 1 base, with 7 bases lying between them. Germline V gives CDR1 DFQATT, CDR2 SNEGSKA (reference sequence). The CDR3 has 13 amino acids. This chain's CDR3 is CSARDSGSYEQYF. The CDR3 nucleotides read TGCAGTGCTAGAGACTCGGGGTCCTACGAGCAGTACTTC.

This clonotype was detected only a few times. For the CDR3, the DNA is TGTGCCAGCAGTGAAGCGCCTAGCGGGGGTGAGACCCAGTACTTC. Its protein product is CASSEAPSGGETQYF. The rearrangement links TRBV2 to TRBJ2-5, with 10 bases fitting TRBD2. The CDR3 totals 15 residues. Trimming cost V 0 bases and J 5 bases; bases outside gene matches: 3. Germline V CDR1 and CDR2: SNHLY, FYNNEI.